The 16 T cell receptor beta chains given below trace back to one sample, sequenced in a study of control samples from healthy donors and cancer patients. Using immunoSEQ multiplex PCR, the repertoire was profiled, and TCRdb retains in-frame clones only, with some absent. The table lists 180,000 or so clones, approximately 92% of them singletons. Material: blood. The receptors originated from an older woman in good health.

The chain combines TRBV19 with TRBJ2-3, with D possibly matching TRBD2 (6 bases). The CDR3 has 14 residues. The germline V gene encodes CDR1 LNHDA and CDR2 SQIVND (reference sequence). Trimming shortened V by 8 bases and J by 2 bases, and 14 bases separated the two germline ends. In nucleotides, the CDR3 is TGTGCCAGTTACCGGGACTCCTTCACAGATACGCAGTATTTT. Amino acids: CASYRDSFTDTQYF.

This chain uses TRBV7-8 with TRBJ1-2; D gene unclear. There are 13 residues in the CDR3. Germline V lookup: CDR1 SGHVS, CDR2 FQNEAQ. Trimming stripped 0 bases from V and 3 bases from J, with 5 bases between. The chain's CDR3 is CASSLAWDYGYTF. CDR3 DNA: TGTGCCAGCAGCTTAGCCTGGGACTATGGCTACACCTTC.

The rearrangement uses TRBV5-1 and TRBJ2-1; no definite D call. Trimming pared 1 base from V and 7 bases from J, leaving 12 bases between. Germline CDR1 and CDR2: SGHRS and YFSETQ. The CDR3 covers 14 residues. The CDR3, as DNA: TGCGCCAGCAGCTTGTCCCCAGCGACTAATGAGCAGTTCTTC. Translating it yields CASSLSPATNEQFF. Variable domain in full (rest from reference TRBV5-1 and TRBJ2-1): KAGVTQTPRYLIKTRGQQVTLSCSPISGHRSVSWYQQTPGQGLQFLFEYFSETQRNKGNFPGRFSGRQFSNSRSEMNVSTLELGDSALYLCASSLSPATNEQFFGPGTRLTVL.

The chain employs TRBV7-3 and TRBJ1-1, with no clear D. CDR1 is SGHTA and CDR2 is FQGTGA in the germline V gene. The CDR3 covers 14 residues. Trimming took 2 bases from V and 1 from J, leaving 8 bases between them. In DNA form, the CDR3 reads TGTGCCAGCAGCTTATGGCGGCAGAACACTGAAGCTTTCTTT. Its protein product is CASSLWRQNTEAFF.

CDR3 in DNA: TGTGCCAGCAGCTCTCGATCTTACACAGATACGCAGTATTTT. Translated, it gives CASSSRSYTDTQYF. The genes are TRBV9 and TRBJ2-3; D is uncertain. Germline V gene lookup returns CDR1 SGDLS and CDR2 YYNGEE. V gave up 4 bases and J gave up 2 bases, with 11 bases separating them. CDR3 size: 14 residues.

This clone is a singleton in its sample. The chain's CDR3 is CASSLRRQENTGELFF. The CDR3 DNA reads as TGTGCCAGCAGTTTAAGGCGACAGGAGAACACCGGGGAGCTGTTTTTT. This chain connects TRBV27 to TRBJ2-2; D might be TRBD1 (6 bases). The V gene's germline CDR1 is MNHEY and CDR2 SMNVEV (reference sequence). This CDR3 has 16 residues. V was clipped by 2 bases and J by 1 base, with 11 bases between them.

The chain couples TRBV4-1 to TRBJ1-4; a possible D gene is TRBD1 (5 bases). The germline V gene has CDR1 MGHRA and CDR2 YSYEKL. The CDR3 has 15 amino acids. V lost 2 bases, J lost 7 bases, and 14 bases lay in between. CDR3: CASSQSGLRGEKLFF. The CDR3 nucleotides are TGCGCCAGCAGCCAAAGCGGGCTTAGGGGTGAAAAACTGTTTTTT.

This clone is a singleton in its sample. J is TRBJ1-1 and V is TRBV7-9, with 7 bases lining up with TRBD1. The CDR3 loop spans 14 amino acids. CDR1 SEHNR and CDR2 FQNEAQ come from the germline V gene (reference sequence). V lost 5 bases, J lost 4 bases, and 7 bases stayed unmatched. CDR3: CASSPKTGLTEAFF. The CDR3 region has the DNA TGTGCCAGCAGCCCTAAGACAGGGCTCACTGAAGCTTTCTTT. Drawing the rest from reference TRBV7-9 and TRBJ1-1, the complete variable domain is DTGVSQNPRHKITKRGQNVTFRCDPISEHNRLYWYRQTLGQGPEFLTYFQNEAQLEKSRLLSDRFSAERPKGSFSTLEIQRTEQGDSAMYLCASSPKTGLTEAFFGQGTRLTVV.

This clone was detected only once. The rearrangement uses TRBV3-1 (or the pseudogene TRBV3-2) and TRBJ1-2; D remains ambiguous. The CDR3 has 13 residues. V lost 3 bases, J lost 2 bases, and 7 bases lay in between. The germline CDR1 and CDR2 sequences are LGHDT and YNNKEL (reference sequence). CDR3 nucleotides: TGTGCCAGCAGCCAGAGCGAAAACTATGGCTACACCTTC. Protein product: CASSQSENYGYTF.

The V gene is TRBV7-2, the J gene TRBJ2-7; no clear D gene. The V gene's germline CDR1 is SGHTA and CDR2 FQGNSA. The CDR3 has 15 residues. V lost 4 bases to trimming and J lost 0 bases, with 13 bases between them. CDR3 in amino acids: CASSSLSTISYEQYF. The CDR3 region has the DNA TGTGCCAGCAGCTCCCTATCGACAATCTCCTACGAGCAGTACTTC.

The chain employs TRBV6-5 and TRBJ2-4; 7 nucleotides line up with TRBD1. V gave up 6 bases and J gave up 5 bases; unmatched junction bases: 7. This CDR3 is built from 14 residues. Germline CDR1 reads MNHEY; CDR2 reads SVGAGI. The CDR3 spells CASSMTGYQNIQYF. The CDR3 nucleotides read TGTGCCAGCAGCATGACAGGGTACCAAAACATTCAGTACTTC.

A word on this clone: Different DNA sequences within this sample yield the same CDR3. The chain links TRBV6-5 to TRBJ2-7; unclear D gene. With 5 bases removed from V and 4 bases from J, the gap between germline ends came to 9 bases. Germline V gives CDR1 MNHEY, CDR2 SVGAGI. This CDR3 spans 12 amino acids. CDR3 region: CASSPNLYEQYF. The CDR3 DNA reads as TGTGCCAGCAGTCCTAACCTATACGAGCAGTACTTC.

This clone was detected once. CDR3 sequence (DNA): TGTGCCAGTAGTAATACAGGGGACTCCTACGAGCAGTACTTC. It codes for CASSNTGDSYEQYF. The chain is built from TRBV19 and TRBJ2-7, with 7 bases that match TRBD1. Germline values: CDR1 LNHDA, CDR2 SQIVND (reference sequence). The CDR3 is 14 residues long. Unmatched junction bases numbered 3, after V lost 4 bases and J lost 0 bases. The variable domain in full, with the rest retrieved from reference TRBV19 and TRBJ2-7, is DGGITQSPKYLFRKEGQNVTLSCEQNLNHDAMYWYRQDPGQGLRLIYYSQIVNDFQKGDIAEGYSVSREKKESFPLTVTSAQKNPTAFYLCASSNTGDSYEQYFGPGTRLTVT.

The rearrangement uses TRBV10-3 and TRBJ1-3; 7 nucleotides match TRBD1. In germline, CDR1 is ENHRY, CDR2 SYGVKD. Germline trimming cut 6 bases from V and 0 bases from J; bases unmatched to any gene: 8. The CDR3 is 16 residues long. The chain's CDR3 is CAIRDGQDYSGNTIYF. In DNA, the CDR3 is TGTGCCATCAGAGATGGACAGGACTACTCTGGAAACACCATATATTTT.

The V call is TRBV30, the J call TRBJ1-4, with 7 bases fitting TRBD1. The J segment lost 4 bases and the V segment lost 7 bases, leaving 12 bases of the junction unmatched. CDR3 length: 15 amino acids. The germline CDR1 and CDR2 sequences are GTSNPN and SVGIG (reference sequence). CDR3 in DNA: TGTGCCTACCGACCCGGACAGGCTAATAATGAAAAACTGTTTTTT. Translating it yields CAYRPGQANNEKLFF.

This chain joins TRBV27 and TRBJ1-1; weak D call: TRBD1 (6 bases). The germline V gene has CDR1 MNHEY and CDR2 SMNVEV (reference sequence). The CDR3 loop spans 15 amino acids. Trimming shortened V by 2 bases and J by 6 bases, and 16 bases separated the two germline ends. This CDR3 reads CASSLGTYRVAEAFF. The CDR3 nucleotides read TGTGCCAGCAGTTTAGGAACCTACAGGGTTGCTGAAGCTTTCTTT.